The 20 T cell receptor beta chains in this list originate from one sample, sequenced in a study of T-cell reconstitution after alpha-beta-depleted transplantation in children. Preparing the TCRbeta library involved the use of unique molecular identifiers. TCRdb reprocessed the PCR reads with MiXCR, giving one entry per CDR3 protein. The sample holds approximately 79,000 distinct CDR3 sequences, around a sixth seen once. The sample in question was PBMCs, mostly from graft donor cells, obtained 360 days after TCRalphabeta/CD19-depleted stem cell transplant. The receptors here all came from a male patient aged 2 to 10 who had a stem cell transplant for acute lymphoblastic leukemia, so the T cells may come from the graft donor.

V and J are TRBV12-3 or TRBV12-4 and TRBJ2-1; perhaps TRBD1 as D (5 bases). Trimming removed 2 bases from V and 4 bases from J, with 12 bases in between. This CDR3 region has 15 residues. This CDR3 reads CASSLRGDRYNEQFF. For the CDR3, the DNA is TGTGCCAGCAGTTTAAGGGGCGACAGATACAATGAGCAGTTCTTC.

This clonotype was seen only a few times. The rearrangement links TRBV7-6 to TRBJ2-1; D tentatively fits TRBD1 or TRBD2 (5 bases each). Trimming pared 4 bases from V and 3 bases from J, leaving 10 bases between. The CDR3 runs to 14 residues. CDR1 and CDR2 from the germline V gene are SGHVS and FNYEAQ. This chain's CDR3 is CASSSAGSYNEQFF. The CDR3 coding sequence is TGTGCCAGCAGCTCGGCAGGGAGCTACAATGAGCAGTTCTTC.

The chain recombines TRBV10-3 with TRBJ1-4; D ambiguous. CDR1 is ENHRY, CDR2 SYGVKD, per germline. The CDR3 runs to 13 residues. The V gene lost 4 bases and the J gene lost 8 bases, with 11 bases spanning the gap. In DNA form, the CDR3 reads TGTGCCATCAGTGGAGCCTTTAAAGAAAAACTGTTTTTT. Translation: CAISGAFKEKLFF.

This clonotype came up many times. This chain joins TRBV11-2 and TRBJ2-1; TRBD1 aligns across 9 bases. This CDR3 spans 13 amino acids. J gave up 13 bases and V 5 bases, and 9 bases lay outside the gene matches. Germline CDR1 and CDR2: SGHAT and FQNNGV. CDR3 region: CASSPNVDRGQFF. The CDR3 DNA reads as TGTGCCAGCAGCCCCAATGTGGACAGGGGCCAGTTCTTC.

Many counts were recorded for this clonotype. The gene calls are TRBV28 and TRBJ2-7; D might be TRBD1 (6 bases). CDR1 is MDHEN, CDR2 SYDVKM, per germline. Trimming took off 3 bases at V and 1 base at J, with 10 bases between the two ends. The CDR3 runs to 14 residues. CDR3 amino acids: CASSFADRSYEQYF. In nucleotides, the CDR3 is TGTGCCAGCAGTTTTGCCGACAGGTCCTACGAGCAGTACTTC. Full variable domain (remainder filled in from reference TRBV28 and TRBJ2-7): DVKVTQSSRYLVKRTGEKVFLECVQDMDHENMFWYRQDPGLGLRLIYFSYDVKMKEKGDIPEGYSVSREKKERFSLILESASTNQTSMYLCASSFADRSYEQYFGPGTRLTVT.

The chain couples TRBV12-3 or TRBV12-4 to TRBJ1-2; no definite D call. The V end was cut by 8 bases, the J end by 4 bases, with 11 bases between. The CDR3 totals 12 residues. The CDR3 loop is CASLLPSYGYTF. CDR3 in DNA: TGTGCCAGCCTCTTGCCCAGCTATGGCTACACCTTC.

The sample holds a few counts of this clonotype. The chain uses TRBV5-6 and TRBJ2-1; D might be TRBD2 (6 bases). The CDR3 runs to 16 residues. Germline CDR1 reads SGHDT; CDR2 reads YYEEEE. Trimming stripped 0 bases from V and 2 bases from J, with 12 bases between. CDR3 protein: CASSLAPGDAYNEQFF. CDR3 coding DNA: TGTGCCAGCAGCTTGGCCCCGGGAGACGCCTACAATGAGCAGTTCTTC.

This clonotype has more than one count but fewer than ten. The V gene is TRBV7-9, the J gene TRBJ2-6; 8 positions match TRBD2. Germline CDR1 reads SEHNR; CDR2 reads FQNEAQ (reference sequence). The CDR3 has 15 residues. V trimming: 3 bases; J trimming: 3 bases; junction bases outside the gene matches: 1. The CDR3 sequence: CASSFSGDGANVLTF. CDR3 coding DNA: TGTGCCAGCAGCTTTAGCGGGGATGGGGCCAACGTCCTGACTTTC.

This clonotype was picked up a small number of times. The rearrangement links TRBV5-1 to TRBJ2-7, with no clear D. Trimming removed 0 bases from V and 0 bases from J, with 7 bases in between. CDR1 is SGHRS and CDR2 is YFSETQ in the germline V gene. The CDR3 covers 14 residues. As DNA, the CDR3 is TGCGCCAGCAGCTTGGTTCCGGGCTCCTACGAGCAGTACTTC. Its protein product is CASSLVPGSYEQYF.

A few counts support this clonotype. The chain combines TRBV20-1 with TRBJ1-6; unclear D gene. The V and J ends lost 3 bases and 8 bases respectively, with 11 bases between them. The CDR3 runs 13 residues. CDR1 is DFQATT, CDR2 SNEGSKA, per germline (reference sequence). The CDR3 reads CSASGPGHSPLHF. The CDR3 DNA is TGCAGTGCTAGCGGACCCGGGCATTCACCCCTCCACTTT.

The J gene is TRBJ2-5, the V gene TRBV25-1, with 8 bases lining up with TRBD2. Germline CDR1 MGHDK, CDR2 SYGVNS. The CDR3 has 16 amino acids. V was pared by 5 bases and J by 2 bases, with 10 bases of the junction left unmatched. CDR3 in amino acids: CASSSLAGLVQETQYF. The CDR3 DNA is TGTGCCAGCAGTTCCCTGGCGGGACTAGTTCAAGAGACCCAGTACTTC.

The chain employs TRBV7-9 and TRBJ2-5; TRBD2 matches 7 bases. Germline lookup yields CDR1 SEHNR and CDR2 FQNEAQ (reference sequence). V was pared by 4 bases and J by 2 bases, with 10 bases of the junction left unmatched. This CDR3 spans 16 amino acids. The CDR3 reads CASSSTAWGGQETQYF. The CDR3, as DNA: TGTGCCAGCAGCTCCACGGCTTGGGGGGGACAAGAGACCCAGTACTTC.

This clonotype has more than one count but fewer than ten. The chain joins TRBV25-1 to TRBJ1-1; D is unresolved. With 2 bases removed from V and 3 bases from J, the gap between germline ends came to 10 bases. The germline V gene encodes CDR1 MGHDK and CDR2 SYGVNS. The CDR3 has 14 amino acids. CDR3 loop: CASSEGPFDTEAFF. The CDR3 DNA reads TGTGCCAGCAGTGAAGGCCCTTTTGACACTGAAGCTTTCTTT.

CDR3 sequence reads: CASSQPGTLFEQFF. CDR3 coding DNA: TGTGCCAGCAGTCAACCCGGGACCCTCTTTGAGCAGTTCTTC. The chain is built from TRBV25-1 and TRBJ2-1; D may correspond to TRBD1 or TRBD2 (5 bases each). This CDR3 comprises 14 residues. CDR1 and CDR2 from the germline V gene are MGHDK and SYGVNS. The germline V and J ends were trimmed by 5 bases and 9 bases, with 17 bases remaining between them.

The chain employs TRBV6-1 and TRBJ2-4; unclear D gene. The CDR3 consists of 14 residues. V dropped 8 bases and J dropped 4 bases, with 15 bases sitting between them. Germline V lookup: CDR1 MNHNS, CDR2 SASEGT. The DNA of the CDR3 is TGTGCCAGCTCAAGCGCGGTATATAAAAACATTCAGTACTTC. Amino acid sequence: CASSSAVYKNIQYF.

The rearrangement uses TRBV12-3 or TRBV12-4 and TRBJ2-4, with D perhaps matching TRBD1 (6 bases). The CDR3 is made up of 14 amino acids. The germline V and J ends were trimmed by 6 bases and 6 bases, with 15 bases remaining between them. The CDR3 loop is CASRWGPAVNIQYF. In DNA form, the CDR3 reads TGTGCCAGCAGGTGGGGGCCGGCGGTAAACATTCAGTACTTC.

This clonotype was observed a single time. The rearrangement uses TRBV5-1 and TRBJ1-6; D is ambiguous. Trimming took 5 bases from V and 9 from J, leaving 18 bases between them. CDR1 is SGHRS and CDR2 is YFSETQ in the germline V gene. CDR3 size: 15 residues. CDR3: CASSRDIPTGSPLHF. Here the CDR3 DNA reads TGCGCCAGCAGTCGAGACATCCCGACGGGTTCACCCCTCCACTTT.

The J gene is TRBJ2-3, the V gene TRBV12-3 or TRBV12-4, with 9 bases fitting TRBD2. V was clipped by 6 bases and J by 2 bases; unmatched bases: 12. The CDR3 runs 17 residues. CDR3 in DNA: TGTGCCAGCAGGGGACCCGGAAGGACTAGCGCCACAGATACGCAGTATTTT. This gives the protein CASRGPGRTSATDTQYF.

In this sample, this clonotype turned up a few times. The CDR3 spells CASSFRGSGGNEQFF. CDR3 sequence (DNA): TGTGCCAGCAGTTTCCGCGGGAGCGGAGGCAATGAGCAGTTCTTC. This rearrangement joins TRBV12-3 or TRBV12-4 to TRBJ2-1; 7 positions agree with TRBD2. Trimming took 3 bases from V and 6 from J; bases not matched to a gene: 8. The CDR3 extends over 15 amino acids.

The chain is built from TRBV6-5 and TRBJ2-7; 7 bases are a match to TRBD1. V lost 2 bases, J lost 10 bases, and 14 bases stayed unmatched. CDR1 and CDR2 from the germline V gene are MNHEY and SVGAGI. This CDR3 comprises 15 residues. CDR3 sequence: CASSYVRPMGTEQYF. In DNA form, the CDR3 reads TGTGCCAGCAGTTACGTACGACCAATGGGGACAGAACAGTACTTC.